This T cell receptor beta chain is drawn from a study of post-analysis software for immune sequencing data. Study-level information: Progressive-relapsing, secondary progressive and relapsing-remitting multiple sclerosis were among the disease courses included. Overall study findings and caveats: By F measure, strong co-clustering occurred among samples prepared in the same batch. Relative to controls, patients had about five TRBV segments at higher frequency, with TRBV5-6, TRBV5-1 and TRBV20-1 among these. Normalized Chao1 diversity in multiple sclerosis patients fell significantly below that of controls.

The library was made from cDNA and included unique molecular identifiers. Roughly 0.5 million cDNA molecules were obtained from approximately 0.91 to 9.4 million T cells. In TCRdb, the PCR reads were re-called with MiXCR into one record per CDR3 protein. The top ten clones hold roughly 4.9% of a sample with 650,000 to 850,000 distinct CDR3 sequences, about 45% of them seen once. Germline CDR1 is SEHNR and CDR2 is FQNEAQ (reference sequence). Trimming took 5 bases from V and 2 from J; bases not matched to a gene: 6. The CDR3 covers 15 residues. With respect to this clonotype: The antigen is unknown.

This sequence joins TRBV7-9 and TRBJ2-5; 9 bases align to TRBD2. The sequence was obtained from a girl between 10 and 17 years old with multiple sclerosis. The sequenced sample consisted of blood. The CDR3 DNA reads as TGTGCCAGCAGCACCCGACTAGCGGATCAAGAGACCCAGTACTTC. Translating it yields CASSTRLADQETQYF.